These 10 T cell receptor beta chains share one sample of origin, sequenced in a study of shared clonotypes between healthy human individuals. Only CD45RO-negative cells positively selected for CCR7 counted as naive CD8 cells, so terminally differentiated effector memory CD45RA+ cells were excluded. The repertoire was sequenced with immunoSEQ multiplex PCR; TCRdb's copy has only in-frame clones and lacks some. The table includes about 2.1 million clones, just under 95% detected once. The sequenced sample was naive CD8+ T cells from PBMCs. Receptors were obtained from a man between 18 and 29 years old in good health. Some clones in this sample may be carry-over from other donors' samples.

For this clone: The sample has other DNA sequences that encode this CDR3 too. This sequence joins TRBV5-5 and TRBJ1-2; a weak D match, TRBD1 (5 bases). V shed 0 bases and J shed 6 bases, with 9 bases lying between them. The CDR3 consists of 13 residues. Per the germline V gene, CDR1 is SGHKS and CDR2 is YYEKEE (reference sequence). The CDR3 region has the DNA TGTGCCAGCAGCTTGGCCGGGGGGAATGGCTACACCTTC. Protein product: CASSLAGGNGYTF.

This sequence joins TRBV27 and TRBJ2-7, with TRBD2 as a possible D gene (6 bases). Trimming pared 6 bases from V and 5 bases from J, leaving 29 bases between. The germline gives CDR1 MNHEY, CDR2 SMNVEV (reference sequence). The CDR3 is 18 amino acids. As DNA, the CDR3 is TGTGCCAGCAGCCATATCGGCCCCGGGGGAGCAGAGTTAGACGAGCAGTACTTC. Protein sequence: CASSHIGPGGAELDEQYF.

V and J are TRBV7-9 and TRBJ2-5; 7 bases fit TRBD1. This CDR3 has 10 residues. Trimming at V came to 5 bases and at J to 9 bases, leaving 0 bases not matched to a gene. Per germline, CDR1 SEHNR and CDR2 FQNEAQ (reference sequence). The CDR3 is CASSQGAQYF. CDR3 in DNA: TGTGCCAGCAGCCAGGGGGCCCAGTACTTC. The full variable domain, completed using reference TRBV7-9 and TRBJ2-5, is DTGVSQNPRHKITKRGQNVTFRCDPISEHNRLYWYRQTLGQGPEFLTYFQNEAQLEKSRLLSDRFSAERPKGSFSTLEIQRTEQGDSAMYLCASSQGAQYFGPGTRLLVL.

The V and J genes are TRBV7-8 and TRBJ2-2, with no clear D. V dropped 7 bases and J dropped 1 base, with 4 bases sitting between them. The CDR3 extends over 12 amino acids. From germline, CDR1 is SGHVS and CDR2 FQNEAQ. The CDR3 here is CASIRNTGELFF. DNA of the CDR3: TGTGCCAGCATAAGGAACACCGGGGAGCTGTTTTTT.

The chain recombines TRBV5-8 with TRBJ2-7, with 8 bases fitting TRBD1. In germline, CDR1 is SGHTS, CDR2 YDEGEE. The CDR3 contains 15 residues. The V segment lost 3 bases and the J segment 2 bases; nucleotides outside the gene matches: 7. CDR3 loop: CASSYRDRITYEQYF. CDR3 coding DNA: TGTGCCAGCAGCTACCGGGACAGGATAACCTACGAGCAGTACTTC.

For the CDR3, the DNA is TGTGCCAGCAGCGTAGAAATCGGCGCCAGCCCAGGGAATGAGCAGTTCTTC. This codes for CASSVEIGASPGNEQFF. The chain uses TRBV9 and TRBJ2-1, with D perhaps TRBD1 (5 bases). The germline V gene has CDR1 SGDLS and CDR2 YYNGEE. The CDR3 contains 17 residues. Trimming shortened V by 0 bases and J by 7 bases, and 20 bases separated the two germline ends.

The rearrangement joins TRBV7-2 to TRBJ2-4, with 8 bases identical to TRBD2. With V trimmed by 8 bases and J by 5 bases, 14 bases remained unmatched. Per germline, CDR1 SGHTA and CDR2 FQGNSA. This CDR3 is 16 amino acids long. CDR3 sequence (DNA): TGTGCCAGCGTCGGTCGGGAGGGCCCAGGGGAAAACATTCAGTACTTC. Its protein product is CASVGREGPGENIQYF.

V gene TRBV9 combines with J gene TRBJ2-7; weak D call: TRBD2 (7 bases). CDR3 length equals 13 residues. Germline lookup yields CDR1 SGDLS and CDR2 YYNGEE. The ends were cut back, 3 bases at V and 5 bases at J, with 12 bases in the middle. The CDR3 loop reads CASSEGGVDEQYF. CDR3 nucleotide sequence: TGTGCCAGCAGCGAAGGGGGGGTCGACGAGCAGTACTTC.

This sequence joins TRBV7-8 and TRBJ2-1, with 9 bases matching TRBD2. V lost 1 base, J lost 6 bases, and 4 bases stayed unmatched. The germline V gene has CDR1 SGHVS and CDR2 FQNEAQ. The CDR3 length is 15 residues. For the CDR3, the DNA is TGTGCCAGCAGCTTAGTAGCGGGAGCCGGCAATGAGCAGTTCTTC. Translating gives CASSLVAGAGNEQFF.

The V gene is TRBV14, the J gene TRBJ2-7; unclear D gene. Per germline, CDR1 SGHDN and CDR2 FVKESK. The V end lost 0 bases, the J end lost 8 bases, and 20 bases lay between the germline ends. This CDR3 spans 16 amino acids. The DNA for the CDR3 is TGTGCCAGCAGCCAAGATCTAAACGCTGGCCGCCTGAAGCAGTACTTC. This gives the protein CASSQDLNAGRLKQYF. The full variable domain, rest sourced from reference TRBV14 and TRBJ2-7, is EAGVTQFPSHSVIEKGQTVTLRCDPISGHDNLYWYRRVMGKEIKFLLHFVKESKQDESGMPNNRFLAERTGGTYSTLKVQPAELEDSGVYFCASSQDLNAGRLKQYFGPGTRLTVT.